This T cell receptor beta chain was sequenced for a study of CD8 T cells in ankylosing spondylitis. Study-wide findings and caveats: Within ankylosing spondylitis blood, a TCR beta motif made up of several highly homologous variants appeared to be characteristic. Disease-associated clones were reportedly significantly overrepresented in matched ankylosing spondylitis synovial fluid. Some of the motif variants had earlier been found in reactive arthritis patients' fluid and blood.

Germline V gives CDR1 SQVTM, CDR2 ANQGSEA. V gave up 3 bases and J gave up 7 bases, with 13 bases separating them. CDR3 size: 12 residues. A quantitative 5'-RACE method, one with molecular barcodes, was used to make TCR beta libraries. TCRdb analysed the 5' RACE reads with MiXCR anew, one entry per CDR3 protein. This sample has some 29,000 distinct CDR3 sequences; roughly 6.8% occur once, and the top ten carry about 10%. This clonotype showed up just a few times. As yet, its antigen is unknown. This chain uses TRBV29-1 with TRBJ2-7; D gene ambiguous. The TCR comes from a male donor with ankylosing spondylitis or in good health (not recorded which). Material for sequencing was blood, either unsorted or a sorted T cell fraction (not recorded which). The DNA of the CDR3 is TGCAGCGTTGAGGCGGAACCCTGGGAGCAGTACTTC. Encoded protein: CSVEAEPWEQYF.